Sequencing of this T cell receptor beta chain was carried out in a study of OX40 agonist ivuxolimab in advanced cancers. For the study at large: Hepatocellular carcinoma, melanoma, renal cell or head and neck cancer was diagnosed in the dose-escalation patients. The group had a mean age of 60 years, ranged from about 20 to 85, and was 82.7% male. It was permissible to have had prior anti-PD-1, anti-PD-L1 or anti-CTLA-4 therapy, and around 41% had some.

General study points: Circulating CD4+ and CD8+ T cells showed clonal expansion by week 6 at 0.1 to 3.0 mg/kg.

Sequencing used immunoSEQ multiplex PCR; TCRdb keeps in-frame clones, though not all of them. The table includes 35,000 to 45,000 clones, 60% to 85% detected once. The sample holds a few counts of this clone. Its matching antigen is unknown. The length of the CDR3 is 14 residues. Trimming at V came to 4 bases and at J to 5 bases, leaving 4 bases not matched to a gene. The germline gives CDR1 SGHVS, CDR2 FNYEAQ. This clonotype originated in an adult with an advanced solid tumor such as melanoma, head and neck, liver or kidney cancer. The specimen was CD4+ or CD8+ T cells sorted from blood, collected in a trial of the OX40 agonist ivuxolimab. The J gene is TRBJ2-1, the V gene TRBV7-6; 8 positions agree with TRBD1. The CDR3 region has the DNA TGTGCCAGCAGCTCCTCGACAGGGGACAATGAGCAGTTCTTC. This translates into CASSSSTGDNEQFF. The full variable domain, completed using reference TRBV7-6 and TRBJ2-1, is GAGVSQSPRYKVTKRGQDVALRCDPISGHVSLYWYRQALGQGPEFLTYFNYEAQQDKSGLPNDRFSAERPEGSISTLTIQRTEQRDSAMYRCASSSSTGDNEQFFGPGTRLTVL.